This entry features one T cell receptor (beta chain) sequence. The memory fraction was CD4+CD45RO+CD25- cells. This CDR3 is 14 amino acids long. Unmatched junction bases numbered 2, after V lost 4 bases and J lost 6 bases. The germline V gene encodes CDR1 SGHTA and CDR2 FQGTGA. TCRdb recomputed calls from the 5' RACE reads with MiXCR, one row per CDR3 protein. The table records tens of thousands of distinct CDR3 sequences, around 22% of them present only once. The V call is TRBV7-3, the J call TRBJ2-1, with 11 bases that match TRBD1. The sample taken for sequencing was memory CD4+ T cells sorted from blood. Subset in this sample: memory CD4+ T cells, CD4+CD45RO+CD25-. This receptor was taken from a female donor with breast cancer. The CDR3 nucleotides are TGTGCCAGCAGCTCGGGGACAGGGGGCAATGAGCAGTTCTTC. Residues: CASSSGTGGNEQFF.